This entry lists 26 T cell receptor beta chains sequenced from one sample in a study of blood T cell repertoires in COVID-19. Some clones are missing from TCRdb's copy, which holds only in-frame ones; the method was immunoSEQ multiplex PCR. The table includes under 200,000 clones, roughly four fifths detected once. The specimen sequenced was PBMCs or T cells enriched from blood (not recorded which). Receptor source: a man aged 45-65 years who had recovered from COVID-19.

CDR3 sequence: CSVEGANIQYF. The CDR3 DNA is TGCAGCGTTGAAGGGGCAAACATTCAGTACTTC. This sequence joins TRBV29-1 and TRBJ2-4; D gene uncertain. Germline-derived CDR1 and CDR2 are SQVTM and ANQGSEA. The CDR3 extends over 11 amino acids. With 1 base removed from V and 6 bases from J, the gap between germline ends came to 4 bases.

J is TRBJ2-1 and V is TRBV7-9; D might be TRBD1 (5 bases). Trimming cost V 5 bases and J 7 bases, with 15 bases left between them. There are 14 residues in the CDR3. Germline V CDR1 and CDR2: SEHNR, FQNEAQ (reference sequence). The CDR3 reads CASSKSSPGNEQFF. The CDR3 nucleotides are TGTGCCAGCAGCAAATCCTCACCAGGGAATGAGCAGTTCTTC.

The V gene is TRBV3-1 (or the pseudogene TRBV3-2), the J gene TRBJ1-1; 8 bases are shared with TRBD1. Per germline, CDR1 LGHDT and CDR2 YNNKEL (reference sequence). The V gene end was trimmed by 6 bases and the J gene end by 2 bases; junction bases not matched to a gene: 5. This CDR3 is built from 14 residues. CDR3 region: CASRPTGANTEAFF. The CDR3 DNA sequence: TGTGCCAGCAGACCGACAGGGGCAAACACTGAAGCTTTCTTT.

This clone was seen more than once but under ten times. The V call is TRBV11-3, the J call TRBJ2-3; tentative D call: TRBD2 (5 bases). The CDR3 sequence is 14 residues long. Germline V gene lookup returns CDR1 SGHNT and CDR2 YENEEA. Trimming took 5 bases from V and 5 from J, leaving 14 bases between them. The CDR3 DNA is TGTGCCAGCAGCCCTAGCTTCCTAGAAGATACGCAGTATTTT. Its protein product is CASSPSFLEDTQYF.

In DNA, the CDR3 is TGTGCCAGCAGCCAAGGGACAGGGAGAGGCTACACCTTC. Its translation is CASSQGTGRGYTF. This chain connects TRBV16 to TRBJ1-2; 9 bases map to TRBD1. CDR1 KGHSY and CDR2 FQNENV come from the germline V gene. This CDR3 has 13 residues. J gave up 8 bases and V 2 bases, and 3 bases lay outside the gene matches.

Concerning this clone itself: This sample also contains other DNA sequences that code for the same CDR3. CDR3 sequence: CASRDLSSGNTIYF. The CDR3 nucleotides are TGTGCCAGCAGGGACTTGAGCTCTGGAAACACCATATATTTT. The chain uses TRBV19 and TRBJ1-3; a possible D gene is TRBD1 (5 bases). Germline V CDR1 and CDR2: LNHDA, SQIVND (reference sequence). This CDR3 contains 14 residues. V lost 9 bases and J 0 bases, leaving 12 bases between the germline ends. The entire variable domain, with the rest obtained from reference TRBV19 and TRBJ1-3, is as follows: DGGITQSPKYLFRKEGQNVTLSCEQNLNHDAMYWYRQDPGQGLRLIYYSQIVNDFQKGDIAEGYSVSREKKESFPLTVTSAQKNPTAFYLCASRDLSSGNTIYFGEGSWLTVV.

The chain recombines TRBV5-1 with TRBJ1-6, with 10 nucleotides matching TRBD1. Germline-derived CDR1 and CDR2 are SGHRS and YFSETQ. The CDR3 has 13 residues. The J segment lost 8 bases and the V segment lost 7 bases, leaving 3 bases of the junction unmatched. The CDR3 spells CASATGGDSPLHF. As DNA, the CDR3 is TGCGCCAGCGCGACAGGGGGCGATTCACCCCTCCACTTT.

This chain links TRBV19 with TRBJ2-7, with D possibly matching TRBD1 (6 bases). The germline V gene has CDR1 LNHDA and CDR2 SQIVND (reference sequence). CDR3 length: 14 residues. Deletions cut 8 bases from V and 2 bases from J, with 16 bases between. CDR3 loop: CASRDTGTAYEQYF. The CDR3 nucleotides are TGTGCCAGTCGGGACACCGGCACTGCCTACGAGCAGTACTTC.

The chain joins TRBV10-3 to TRBJ1-1; TRBD1 matches 9 bases. This CDR3 spans 15 amino acids. The germline V gene has CDR1 ENHRY and CDR2 SYGVKD. V shed 1 base, J shed 4 bases, and the junction held 4 bases outside the gene matches. CDR3 amino acids: CAISEWGQGGTEAFF. CDR3 sequence (DNA): TGTGCCATCAGTGAGTGGGGACAGGGTGGCACTGAAGCTTTCTTT.

The J gene is TRBJ1-1, the V gene TRBV5-1, with D tentatively TRBD1 (5 bases). V gave up 5 bases and J gave up 4 bases, with 15 bases separating them. The CDR3 spans 14 residues. Germline CDR1 SGHRS, CDR2 YFSETQ. The CDR3 is CASSGGTARTEAFF. CDR3 sequence (DNA): TGCGCCAGCAGTGGGGGGACCGCTCGCACTGAAGCTTTCTTT.

This chain uses TRBV7-3 with TRBJ2-7, with 7 bases that match TRBD2. Germline CDR1 is SGHTA and CDR2 is FQGTGA. This CDR3 has 14 residues. J was trimmed by 1 base and V by 6 bases; bases with no gene match: 6. CDR3: CASSPSGSSYEQYF. CDR3 in DNA: TGTGCCAGCAGTCCTAGCGGATCTTCCTACGAGCAGTACTTC.

This chain uses TRBV3-1 (or the pseudogene TRBV3-2) with TRBJ2-3; 11 positions match TRBD2. CDR3 size: 16 residues. Germline V gene sequence: CDR1 LGHDT, CDR2 YNNKEL (reference sequence). V shed 4 bases, J shed 7 bases, and the junction held 10 bases outside the gene matches. DNA of the CDR3: TGTGCCAGCAGCCCGTACGGAGGGACTAGCGGTAATACGCAGTATTTT. Its translation: CASSPYGGTSGNTQYF.

The CDR3 nucleotides are TGTGCCAGCAGCTTAGGGAGCGGGAGGGCCTACGAGCAGTACTTC. Protein sequence: CASSLGSGRAYEQYF. The chain links TRBV5-4 to TRBJ2-7; TRBD2 aligns across 10 bases. After removal of 2 bases from V and 2 bases from J, the junction contained 4 bases not matched to a gene. The CDR3 is 15 residues long. Germline V gives CDR1 SGHNT, CDR2 YYREEE (reference sequence).

The genes are TRBV27 and TRBJ1-6; D gene ambiguous. The CDR3 contains 15 residues. Germline V gene data show CDR1 as MNHEY and CDR2 as SMNVEV (reference sequence). V dropped 0 bases and J dropped 7 bases, with 10 bases sitting between them. This CDR3 is CASSLSEVTNSPLHF. CDR3 DNA: TGTGCCAGCAGTTTATCGGAGGTTACAAATTCACCCCTCCACTTT.

This rearrangement joins TRBV19 to TRBJ1-4; D might be TRBD1 (5 bases). The CDR3 spans 17 residues. V was clipped by 5 bases and J by 3 bases, with 19 bases between them. The germline gives CDR1 LNHDA, CDR2 SQIVND (reference sequence). This CDR3 reads CASSPDSGRVSNEKLFF. The CDR3 bases are TGTGCCAGTAGTCCAGACTCCGGCAGGGTGTCTAATGAAAAACTGTTTTTT. The full variable domain, completed using reference TRBV19 and TRBJ1-4, is DGGITQSPKYLFRKEGQNVTLSCEQNLNHDAMYWYRQDPGQGLRLIYYSQIVNDFQKGDIAEGYSVSREKKESFPLTVTSAQKNPTAFYLCASSPDSGRVSNEKLFFGSGTQLSVL.

The rearrangement uses TRBV10-3 and TRBJ2-5, with 11 positions matching TRBD2. This CDR3 spans 17 amino acids. Losses at the gene ends were 5 bases for V and 2 bases for J; bases not matched to a gene: 10. CDR1 and CDR2 (germline): ENHRY, SYGVKD. CDR3 bases: TGTGCCATCAGTTTTAGGGCCGGGACTAGCGGACAAGAGACCCAGTACTTC. Its translation: CAISFRAGTSGQETQYF.

This clone was counted between two and nine times. The chain is built from TRBV27 and TRBJ1-1, with 7 bases aligning to TRBD1. The CDR3 sequence is 14 residues long. The V gene end was trimmed by 8 bases and the J gene end by 6 bases; junction bases not matched to a gene: 12. The germline V gene has CDR1 MNHEY and CDR2 SMNVEV (reference sequence). The CDR3 DNA sequence: TGTGCCAGCTTCCATCCTAGGGGGCCCTCTGAAGCTTTCTTT. Protein product: CASFHPRGPSEAFF.

This chain connects TRBV19 to TRBJ1-2; TRBD1 agrees at 8 bases. Germline assignment: CDR1 LNHDA and CDR2 SQIVND (reference sequence). This CDR3 contains 15 residues. V dropped 3 bases and J dropped 1; count of bases not matched to a gene: 4. CDR3 in DNA: TGTGCCAGTAGTATCAGACAGGGGTATAACTATGGCTACACCTTC. Amino acid sequence: CASSIRQGYNYGYTF.

The chain has TRBV5-6 and TRBJ1-3, with D maybe TRBD1 (5 bases). With 2 bases removed from V and 3 bases from J, the gap between germline ends came to 15 bases. The CDR3 spans 16 residues. CDR1 is SGHDT, CDR2 YYEEEE, per germline. CDR3 residues: CASSFGLVGGGNTIYF. The CDR3, as DNA: TGTGCCAGCAGCTTCGGATTGGTCGGGGGTGGAAACACCATATATTTT.

The chain has TRBV6-5 and TRBJ2-3; perhaps TRBD1 as D (6 bases). Trimming shortened V by 1 base and J by 3 bases, and 11 bases separated the two germline ends. The CDR3 has 15 residues. From germline, CDR1 is MNHEY and CDR2 SVGAGI. CDR3 residues: CASSYFGQQTDTQYF. CDR3 nucleotides: TGTGCCAGCAGTTACTTTGGACAGCAAACAGATACGCAGTATTTT.

This chain uses TRBV3-1 (or the pseudogene TRBV3-2) with TRBJ1-2, with D possibly being TRBD1 (6 bases). This CDR3 contains 14 residues. Deletions cut 5 bases from V and 6 bases from J, with 16 bases between. CDR1 is LGHDT, CDR2 YNNKEL, per germline (reference sequence). The CDR3 bases are TGTGCCAGCAGCTCACTGGGGACAAATCATGGCTACACCTTC. Residues: CASSSLGTNHGYTF.

The CDR3 DNA sequence: TGTGCCAGCACCCAGTCCTCCAGCTATGGCTACACCTTC. Its translation is CASTQSSSYGYTF. The chain combines TRBV7-9 with TRBJ1-2, with D uncertain. Germline V gene data show CDR1 as SEHNR and CDR2 as FQNEAQ (reference sequence). The CDR3 length is 13 residues. V was clipped by 7 bases and J by 4 bases, with 13 bases between them.

This rearrangement joins TRBV2 to TRBJ2-7, with 7 nucleotides matching TRBD1. There are 13 residues in the CDR3. The junction had 8 bases not matched to a gene; V was cut back by 8 bases and J by 4 bases. Germline loops: CDR1 SNHLY, CDR2 FYNNEI. The CDR3 spells CASRGQLGYEQYF. CDR3 sequence (DNA): TGTGCCAGCCGGGGACAGCTTGGGTACGAGCAGTACTTC.

To note about this clone: The junction does not match germline at one end; this may be a read error. V and J are TRBV6-1 and TRBJ1-6, with 7 positions matching TRBD1. CDR3 size: 16 residues. The germline gives CDR1 MNHNS, CDR2 SASEGT. The CDR3 DNA follows: TGTGCCAGCAGAGAAGCGCACCAGGGGGATAATTCACCCCTCCACTTT. This encodes CASREAHQGDNSPLHF.

This clone appeared a single time. The rearrangement joins TRBV5-1 to TRBJ2-3; 8 bases agree with TRBD2. Per the germline V gene, CDR1 is SGHRS and CDR2 is YFSETQ. The V and J ends lost 3 bases and 0 bases, in that order; junction bases with no gene match: 6. The CDR3 has 16 amino acids. The CDR3 DNA is TGCGCCAGCAGCTCCGGGGGGGGCCCTAGCACAGATACGCAGTATTTT. It codes for CASSSGGGPSTDTQYF. Combining the CDR3 with reference TRBV5-1 and TRBJ2-3 gives the whole variable domain KAGVTQTPRYLIKTRGQQVTLSCSPISGHRSVSWYQQTPGQGLQFLFEYFSETQRNKGNFPGRFSGRQFSNSRSEMNVSTLELGDSALYLCASSSGGGPSTDTQYFGPGTRLTVL.

This clone was detected only a few times. The chain joins TRBV2 to TRBJ1-5, with TRBD1 matching 8 bases. Germline V gene lookup returns CDR1 SNHLY and CDR2 FYNNEI. This CDR3 is built from 15 residues. V shed 7 bases and J 3 bases; nucleotides not matched to a gene: 8. The CDR3 coding sequence is TGTGCCAGCACCCTGCCCAGGGGGCCCAATCAGCCCCAGCATTTT. Residues: CASTLPRGPNQPQHF.